The T cell receptor (beta chain) under discussion was sequenced for a study of blood T cell repertoires in COVID-19. Across the study: The United States, Italy and Spain provided the acute and convalescent COVID-19 samples.

With 3 bases removed from V and 14 bases from J, the gap between germline ends came to 19 bases. The germline V gene encodes CDR1 GTSNPN and CDR2 SVGIG (reference sequence). The CDR3 totals 13 residues. Authors' processing steps: Scientists estimated how many nucleated cells there were by amplifying reference gene primers. Sequencing used immunoSEQ multiplex PCR; TCRdb keeps in-frame clones, though not all of them. V, J and clone size derive from that table, while D and trimming were established from the DNA sequence. Altogether about 100,000 clones are present, 80% to 95% being singletons, with the ten largest covering over 5.5%.

The receptor was isolated from a man aged 50-60 years with active COVID-19. The chain uses TRBV30 and TRBJ1-4; D is perhaps TRBD1 (6 bases). Source material: peripheral blood. CDR3 region: CAWSSYRVGHLFF. The DNA for the CDR3 is TGTGCCTGGAGCAGTTACAGGGTGGGGCACCTGTTTTTT.